This TCR beta chain came from a study of blood T cell repertoires in COVID-19. The Seattle patients, enrolled during active infection, were followed longitudinally. Clones were read by immunoSEQ multiplex PCR, and TCRdb kept only the in-frame ones, dropping some. The sample has around 260,000 clones; about nine tenths are singletons. This CDR3 region has 15 residues. The V gene lost 1 base and the J gene lost 4 bases, with 8 bases spanning the gap. CDR1 MNHNS and CDR2 SASEGT come from the germline V gene. The sequence came from a woman between 25 and 40 years old with COVID-19, enrolled during active disease. The chain uses TRBV6-1 and TRBJ1-6, with D perhaps matching TRBD1 (5 bases). Sequencing was carried out using peripheral blood. The CDR3 spells CASSEGGLYNSPLHF. The CDR3, as DNA: TGTGCCAGCAGTGAAGGGGGCTTGTATAATTCACCCCTCCACTTT.